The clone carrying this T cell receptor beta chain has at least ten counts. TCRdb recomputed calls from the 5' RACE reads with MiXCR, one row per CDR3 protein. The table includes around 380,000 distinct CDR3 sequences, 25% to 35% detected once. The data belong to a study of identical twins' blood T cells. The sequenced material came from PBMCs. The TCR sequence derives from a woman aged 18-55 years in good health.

In DNA form, the CDR3 reads TGCAGTGCTCGGGACAGGGGCCACAACACTGAAGCTTTCTTT. Translation gives CSARDRGHNTEAFF. The chain is built from TRBV20-1 and TRBJ1-1, with 10 nucleotides matching TRBD1. There are 14 residues in the CDR3. CDR1 is DFQATT, CDR2 SNEGSKA, per germline (reference sequence). V was pared by 5 bases and J by 2 bases, with 5 bases of the junction left unmatched.